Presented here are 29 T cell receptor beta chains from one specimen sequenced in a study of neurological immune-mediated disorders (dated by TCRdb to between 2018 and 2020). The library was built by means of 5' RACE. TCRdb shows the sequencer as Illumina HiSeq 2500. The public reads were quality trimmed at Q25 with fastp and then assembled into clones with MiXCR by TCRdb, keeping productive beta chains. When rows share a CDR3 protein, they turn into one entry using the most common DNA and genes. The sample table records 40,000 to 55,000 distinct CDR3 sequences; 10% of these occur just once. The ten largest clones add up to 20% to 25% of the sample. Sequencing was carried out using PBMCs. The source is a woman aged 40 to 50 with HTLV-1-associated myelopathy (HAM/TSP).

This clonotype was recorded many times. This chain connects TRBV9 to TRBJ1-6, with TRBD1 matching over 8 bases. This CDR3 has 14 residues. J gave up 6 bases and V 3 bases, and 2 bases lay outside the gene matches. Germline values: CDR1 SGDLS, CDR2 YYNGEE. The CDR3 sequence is CASSAGQANSPLHF. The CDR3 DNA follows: TGTGCCAGCAGCGCGGGACAGGCTAATTCACCCCTCCACTTT.

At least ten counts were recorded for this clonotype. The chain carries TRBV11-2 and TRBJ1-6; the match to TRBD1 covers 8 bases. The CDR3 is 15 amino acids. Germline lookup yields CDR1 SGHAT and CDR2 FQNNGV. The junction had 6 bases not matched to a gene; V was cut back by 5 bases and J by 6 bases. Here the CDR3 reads CASSLRTGSNSPLHF. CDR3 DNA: TGTGCCAGCAGCCTCCGGACAGGGAGTAATTCACCCCTCCACTTT.

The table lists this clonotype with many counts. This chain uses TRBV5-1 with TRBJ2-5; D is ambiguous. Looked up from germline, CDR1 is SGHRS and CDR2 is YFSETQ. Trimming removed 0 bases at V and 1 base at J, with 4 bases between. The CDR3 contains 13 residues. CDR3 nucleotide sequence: TGCGCCAGCAGCTTGGGTAGCCAAGAGACCCAGTACTTC. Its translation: CASSLGSQETQYF.

In nucleotides, the CDR3 is TGTGCCACCAGTGATTCTCATTGGGCAAGTGAGCAGTTCTTC. Protein product: CATSDSHWASEQFF. The chain couples TRBV24-1 to TRBJ2-1; D is undetermined. Germline CDR1 and CDR2: KGHDR and SFDVKD. V was cut by 2 bases and J by 9 bases, with 13 bases left in between. This CDR3 contains 14 residues.

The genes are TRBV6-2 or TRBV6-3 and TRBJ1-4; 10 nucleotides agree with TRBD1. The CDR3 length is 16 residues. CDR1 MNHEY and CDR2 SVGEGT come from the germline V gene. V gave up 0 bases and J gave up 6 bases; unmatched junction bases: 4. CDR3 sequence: CASSYSGGTGDEKLFF. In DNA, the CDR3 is TGTGCCAGCAGTTACTCCGGCGGGACAGGGGATGAAAAACTGTTTTTT.

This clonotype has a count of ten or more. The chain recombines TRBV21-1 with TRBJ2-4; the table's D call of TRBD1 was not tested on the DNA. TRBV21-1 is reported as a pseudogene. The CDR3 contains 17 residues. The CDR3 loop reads CASSKRQGAFRRNIQYF. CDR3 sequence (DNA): TGTGCCAGCAGCAAGAGACAGGGGGCTTTTAGGAGAAACATTCAGTACTTC.

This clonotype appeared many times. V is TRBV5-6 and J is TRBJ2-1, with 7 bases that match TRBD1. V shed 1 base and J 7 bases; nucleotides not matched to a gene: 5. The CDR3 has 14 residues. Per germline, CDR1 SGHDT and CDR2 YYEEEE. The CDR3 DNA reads TGTGCCAGCAGCTTGCGTACGACAGGGAATGAGCAGTTCTTC. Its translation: CASSLRTTGNEQFF.

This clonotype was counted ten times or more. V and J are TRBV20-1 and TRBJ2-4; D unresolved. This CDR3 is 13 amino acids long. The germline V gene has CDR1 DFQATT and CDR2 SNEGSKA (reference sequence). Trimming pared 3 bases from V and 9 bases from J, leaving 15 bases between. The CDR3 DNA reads TGCAGTGCTAGTAGTTTCATTGTGGGCATTCAGTACTTC. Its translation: CSASSFIVGIQYF.

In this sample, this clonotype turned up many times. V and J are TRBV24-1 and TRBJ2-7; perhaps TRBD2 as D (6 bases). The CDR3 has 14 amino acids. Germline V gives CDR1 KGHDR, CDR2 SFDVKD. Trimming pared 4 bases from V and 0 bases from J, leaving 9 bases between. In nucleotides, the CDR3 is TGTGCCACCAGTGAGGCCGGGAGCTCCTACGAGCAGTACTTC. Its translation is CATSEAGSSYEQYF.

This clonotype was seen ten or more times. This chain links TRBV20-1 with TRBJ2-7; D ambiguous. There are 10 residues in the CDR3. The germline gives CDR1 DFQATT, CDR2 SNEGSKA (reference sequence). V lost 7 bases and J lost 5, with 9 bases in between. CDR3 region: CSVSHHEQYF. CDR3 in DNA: TGCAGTGTTAGTCACCACGAGCAGTACTTC.

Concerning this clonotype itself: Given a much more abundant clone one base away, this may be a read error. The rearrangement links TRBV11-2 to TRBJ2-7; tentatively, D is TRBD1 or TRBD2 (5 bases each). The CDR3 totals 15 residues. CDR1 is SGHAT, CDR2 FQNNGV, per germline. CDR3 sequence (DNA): TGTGCCAGCAGCTTAGCGGCAGGGAGCTCCTACGAGCATTACTTC. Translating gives CASSLAAGSSYEHYF.

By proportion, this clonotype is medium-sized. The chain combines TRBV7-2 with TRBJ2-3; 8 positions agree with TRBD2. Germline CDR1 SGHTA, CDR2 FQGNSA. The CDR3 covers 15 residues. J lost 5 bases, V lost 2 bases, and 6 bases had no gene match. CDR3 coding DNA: TGTGCCAGCAGCTTACAGTCGGGGGGGCAAGATACGCAGTATTTT. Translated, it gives CASSLQSGGQDTQYF. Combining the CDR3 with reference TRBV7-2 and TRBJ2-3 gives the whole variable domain GAGVSQSPSNKVTEKGKDVELRCDPISGHTALYWYRQSLGQGLEFLIYFQGNSAPDKSGLPSDRFSAERTGGSVSTLTIQRTQQEDSAVYLCASSLQSGGQDTQYFGPGTRLTVL.

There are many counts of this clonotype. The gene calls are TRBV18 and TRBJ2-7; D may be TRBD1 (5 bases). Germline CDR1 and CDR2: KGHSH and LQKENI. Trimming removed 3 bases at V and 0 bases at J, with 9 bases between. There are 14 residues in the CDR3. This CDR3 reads CASSPAGISYEQYF. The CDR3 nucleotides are TGTGCCAGCTCACCGGCAGGGATCTCCTACGAGCAGTACTTC.

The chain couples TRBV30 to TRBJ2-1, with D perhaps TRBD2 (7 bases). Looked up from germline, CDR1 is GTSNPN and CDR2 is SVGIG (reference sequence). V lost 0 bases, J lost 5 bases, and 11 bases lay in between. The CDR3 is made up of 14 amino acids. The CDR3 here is CAWSVKGGDNEQFF. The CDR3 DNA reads TGTGCCTGGAGTGTGAAAGGGGGGGACAATGAGCAGTTCTTC.

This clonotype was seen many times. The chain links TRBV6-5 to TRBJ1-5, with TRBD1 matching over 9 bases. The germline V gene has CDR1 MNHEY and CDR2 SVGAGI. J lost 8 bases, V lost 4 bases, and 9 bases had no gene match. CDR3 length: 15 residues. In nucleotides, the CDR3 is TGTGCCAGCAGTTTCTCACAGGGGGCGGTCAAGCCCCAGCATTTT. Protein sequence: CASSFSQGAVKPQHF.

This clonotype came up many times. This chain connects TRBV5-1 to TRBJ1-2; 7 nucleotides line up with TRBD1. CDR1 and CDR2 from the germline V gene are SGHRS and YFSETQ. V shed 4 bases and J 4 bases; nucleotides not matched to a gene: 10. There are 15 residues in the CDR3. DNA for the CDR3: TGCGCCAGCAGCCTAGGGACAGACCCTATCTATGGCTACACCTTC. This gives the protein CASSLGTDPIYGYTF. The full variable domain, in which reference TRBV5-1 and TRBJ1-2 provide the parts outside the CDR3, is KAGVTQTPRYLIKTRGQQVTLSCSPISGHRSVSWYQQTPGQGLQFLFEYFSETQRNKGNFPGRFSGRQFSNSRSEMNVSTLELGDSALYLCASSLGTDPIYGYTFGSGTRLTVV.

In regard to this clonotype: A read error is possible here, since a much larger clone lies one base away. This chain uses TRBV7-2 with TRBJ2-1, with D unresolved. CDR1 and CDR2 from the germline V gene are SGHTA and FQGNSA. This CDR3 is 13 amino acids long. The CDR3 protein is CANSRSRNNEQFF. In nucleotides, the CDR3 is TGTGCCAACAGCCGGTCCAGAAACAATGAGCAGTTCTTC.

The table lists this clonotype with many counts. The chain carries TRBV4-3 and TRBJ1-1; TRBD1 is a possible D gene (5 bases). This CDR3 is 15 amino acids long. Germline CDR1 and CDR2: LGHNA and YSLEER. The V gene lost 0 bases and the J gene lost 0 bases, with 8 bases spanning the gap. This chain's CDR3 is CASSQESQVNTEAFF. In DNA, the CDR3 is TGCGCCAGCAGCCAAGAATCACAGGTGAACACTGAAGCTTTCTTT.

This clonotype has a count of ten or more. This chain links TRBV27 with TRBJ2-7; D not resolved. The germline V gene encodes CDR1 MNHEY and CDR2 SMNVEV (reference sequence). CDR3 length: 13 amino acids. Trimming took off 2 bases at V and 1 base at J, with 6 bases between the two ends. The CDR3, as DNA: TGTGCCAGCAGTTTAGCACAATCCTACGAGCAGTACTTC. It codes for CASSLAQSYEQYF.

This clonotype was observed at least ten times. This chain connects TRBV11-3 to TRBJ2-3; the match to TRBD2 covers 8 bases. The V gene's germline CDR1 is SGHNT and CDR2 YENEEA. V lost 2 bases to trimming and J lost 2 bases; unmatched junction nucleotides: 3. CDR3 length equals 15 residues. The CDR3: CASSLTSGTTDTQYF. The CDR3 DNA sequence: TGTGCCAGCAGCTTAACTAGCGGAACCACAGATACGCAGTATTTT.

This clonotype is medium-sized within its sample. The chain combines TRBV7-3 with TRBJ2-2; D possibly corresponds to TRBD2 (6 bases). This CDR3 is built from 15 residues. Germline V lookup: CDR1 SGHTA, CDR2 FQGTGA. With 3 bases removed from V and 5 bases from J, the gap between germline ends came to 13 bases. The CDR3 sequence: CASSLYGGTTGELFF. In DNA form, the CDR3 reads TGTGCCAGCAGCTTGTACGGGGGAACGACCGGGGAGCTGTTTTTT.

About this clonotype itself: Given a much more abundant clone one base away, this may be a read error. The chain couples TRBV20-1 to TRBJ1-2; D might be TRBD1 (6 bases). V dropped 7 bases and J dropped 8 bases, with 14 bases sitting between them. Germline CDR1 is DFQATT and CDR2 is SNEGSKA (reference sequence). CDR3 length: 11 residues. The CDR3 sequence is CSDYDRPGYTF. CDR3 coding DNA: TGCAGTGATTACGACAGGCCGGGCTACACCTTC.

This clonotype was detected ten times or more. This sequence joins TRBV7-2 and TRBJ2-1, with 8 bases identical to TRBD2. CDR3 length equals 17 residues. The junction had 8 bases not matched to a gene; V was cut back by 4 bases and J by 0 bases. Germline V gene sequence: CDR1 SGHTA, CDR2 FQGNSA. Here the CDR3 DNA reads TGTGCCAGCAGCTCTTTTAGCGGGGTACCCTCCTACAATGAGCAGTTCTTC. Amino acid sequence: CASSSFSGVPSYNEQFF.

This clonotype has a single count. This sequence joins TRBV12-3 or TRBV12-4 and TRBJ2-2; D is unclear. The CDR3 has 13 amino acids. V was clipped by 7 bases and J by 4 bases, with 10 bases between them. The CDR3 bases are TGTGCCAGCATGTCGGGTGGCACCGGGGAGCTGTTTTTT. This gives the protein CASMSGGTGELFF.

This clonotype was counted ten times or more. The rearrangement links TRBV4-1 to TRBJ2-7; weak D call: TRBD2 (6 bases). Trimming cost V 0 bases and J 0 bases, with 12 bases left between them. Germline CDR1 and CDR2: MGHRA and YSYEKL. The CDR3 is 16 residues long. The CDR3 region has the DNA TGCGCCAGCAGCCAAGATTCGACTAGAGCCTCCTACGAGCAGTACTTC. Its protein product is CASSQDSTRASYEQYF.

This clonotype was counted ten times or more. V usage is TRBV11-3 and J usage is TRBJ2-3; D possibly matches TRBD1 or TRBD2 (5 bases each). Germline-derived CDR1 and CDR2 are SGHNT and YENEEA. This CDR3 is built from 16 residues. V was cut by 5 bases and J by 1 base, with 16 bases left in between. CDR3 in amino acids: CASSNLRGGRTDTQYF. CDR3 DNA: TGTGCCAGCAGCAATCTACGGGGCGGCCGCACAGATACGCAGTATTTT.

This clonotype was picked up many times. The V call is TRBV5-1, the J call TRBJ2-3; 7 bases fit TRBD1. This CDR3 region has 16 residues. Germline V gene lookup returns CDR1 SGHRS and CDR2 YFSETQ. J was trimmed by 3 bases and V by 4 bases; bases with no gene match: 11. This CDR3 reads CASSKSGTVYTDTQYF. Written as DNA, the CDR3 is TGCGCCAGCAGCAAATCCGGGACAGTCTATACAGATACGCAGTATTTT.

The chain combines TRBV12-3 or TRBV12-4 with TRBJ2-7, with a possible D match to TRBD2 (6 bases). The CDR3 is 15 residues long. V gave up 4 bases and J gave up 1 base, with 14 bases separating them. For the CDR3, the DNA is TGTGCCAGCAGTTCGGGAGTCACTAATTCCTACGAGCAGTACTTC. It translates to CASSSGVTNSYEQYF.

DNA for the CDR3: TGTGCCAGCAGCCAAGCTAGCGGGGGGGCCCTAGGCAATGAGCAGTTCTTC. This encodes CASSQASGGALGNEQFF. The chain employs TRBV3-1 and TRBJ2-1; 12 nucleotides match TRBD2. Germline CDR1 LGHDT, CDR2 YNNKEL (reference sequence). J gave up 6 bases and V 1 base, and 7 bases lay outside the gene matches. This CDR3 contains 17 residues.